This record looks at one T cell receptor beta chain sequence and its context. The antigen remains undetermined. These data are taken from a study of CD8+ T cells in alopecia areata. Study-wide findings and caveats: Because of a solitary nonresponder, the connection of baseline CD8+ expansion to response stays uncertain. Scalp and blood retained many expanded lesional clones during tofacitinib.

Regarding treatment: oral pan-JAK inhibitor, 5-10 mg twice daily. The J segment lost 7 bases and the V segment lost 4 bases, leaving 9 bases of the junction unmatched. The CDR3 covers 13 residues. CDR1 GTSNPN and CDR2 SVGIG come from the germline V gene (reference sequence). Sequencing used cDNA as its template, made by extracting RNA and reverse transcribing it. The repertoire was sequenced with immunoSEQ multiplex PCR; TCRdb's copy has only in-frame clones and lacks some. The table has fewer than 350,000 clones, 58% seen once. This material consisted of CD4+ T cells sorted from blood, taken at week 24, from a patient treated with tofacitinib. The receptor was derived from a human donor with alopecia areata. The J gene is TRBJ2-5, the V gene TRBV30; 7 bases map to TRBD2. The CDR3 DNA follows: TGTGCCTGGATCGCGCGGACTAGTGGGACCCAGTACTTC. It translates to CAWIARTSGTQYF.